The following is a TCR beta chain sequence with its context. Its cognate antigen is unknown. This record belongs to a study of shared clonotypes between healthy human individuals. The study's findings and limits: Only blood underwent sampling, and tissue repertoires likely differ.

Spread over ten immunoSEQ deep assay plates, unsorted PBMC DNA underwent sequencing. Libraries were prepared by immunoSEQ multiplex PCR; TCRdb keeps only in-frame clonotypes and omits some of them. The sample has 500,000 to 650,000 clones, 70% to 80% seen once. Germline CDR1 and CDR2: MDHEN and SYDVKM. The CDR3 covers 14 residues. Trimming left V 3 bases short and J 1 base short, with 10 bases between. The TCR comes from a woman in her 40s in good health. Some clones in this sample may be carry-over from other donors' samples. Sequenced: PBMCs. This chain connects TRBV28 to TRBJ2-7; D may be TRBD1 or TRBD2 (5 bases each). CDR3 region: CASSFGAISYEQYF. Here the CDR3 DNA reads TGTGCCAGCAGTTTCGGGGCGATATCCTACGAGCAGTACTTC.